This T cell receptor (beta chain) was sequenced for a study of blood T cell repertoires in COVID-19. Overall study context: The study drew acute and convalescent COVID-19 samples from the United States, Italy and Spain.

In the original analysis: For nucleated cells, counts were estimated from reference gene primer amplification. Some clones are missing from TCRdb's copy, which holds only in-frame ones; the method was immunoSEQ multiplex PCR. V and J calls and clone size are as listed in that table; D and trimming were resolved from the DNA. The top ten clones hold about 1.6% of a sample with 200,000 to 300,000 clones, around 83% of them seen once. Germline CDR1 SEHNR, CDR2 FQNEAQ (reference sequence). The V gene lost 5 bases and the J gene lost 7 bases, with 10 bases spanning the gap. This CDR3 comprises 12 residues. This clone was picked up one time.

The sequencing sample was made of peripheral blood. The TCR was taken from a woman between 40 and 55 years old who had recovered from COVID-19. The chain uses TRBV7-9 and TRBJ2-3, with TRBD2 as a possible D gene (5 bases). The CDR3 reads CASSTDWNTQYF. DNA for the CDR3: TGTGCCAGCAGCACGGACTGGAATACGCAGTATTTT.